A single sample is the source of the 7 T cell receptor beta chains below, sequenced in a study of blood T cell repertoires in COVID-19. Method: immunoSEQ multiplex PCR; TCRdb's copy keeps in-frame clones and lacks some. The sample contains around 370,000 clones, around 89% of which appear only once. The specimen was peripheral blood. The receptors here all came from a young man with active or convalescent COVID-19.

The genes are TRBV11-1 and TRBJ1-3; the D is unclear. Trimming took 4 bases from V and 0 from J, leaving 7 bases between them. The CDR3 contains 14 residues. From germline, CDR1 is SGHAT and CDR2 FQDESV (reference sequence). CDR3 nucleotide sequence: TGTGCCAGCAGCTCGCAGATCTCTGGAAACACCATATATTTT. Its protein product is CASSSQISGNTIYF.

CDR3 region: CASSMRATNEKLFF. In DNA, the CDR3 is TGTGCCAGTAGTATGAGAGCAACTAATGAAAAACTGTTTTTT. The gene calls are TRBV19 and TRBJ1-4; D call uncertain. The CDR3 length is 14 residues. Trimming left V 3 bases short and J 0 bases short, with 5 bases between. CDR1 is LNHDA and CDR2 is SQIVND in the germline V gene (reference sequence).

This clone turned up a few times. The sample has other DNA sequences that encode this CDR3 too. The CDR3 sequence: CASSPPGQGEHGYTF. The CDR3 region has the DNA TGTGCCAGCTCACCACCGGGACAGGGGGAGCATGGCTACACCTTC. The chain couples TRBV18 to TRBJ1-2, with 11 nucleotides matching TRBD1. The trim removed 0 bases at V and 6 bases at J, leaving 3 bases unmatched. The CDR3 has 15 residues. Germline assignment: CDR1 KGHSH and CDR2 LQKENI.

This clone was observed at least ten times. The V and J genes are TRBV2 and TRBJ2-5; D is possibly TRBD1 (6 bases). Germline V lookup: CDR1 SNHLY, CDR2 FYNNEI. The V end lost 5 bases, the J end lost 2 bases, and 12 bases lay between the germline ends. The CDR3 contains 14 residues. CDR3 bases: TGTGCCAGCAGTCCCAGGGGATGGCAAGAGACCCAGTACTTC. Translating it yields CASSPRGWQETQYF.

CDR3 nucleotides: TGCGCCAGCAGCCGGGGGGGCAGGGGGCAGGATTCACCCCTCCACTTT. Translated, it gives CASSRGGRGQDSPLHF. The gene calls are TRBV4-3 and TRBJ1-6, with TRBD1 matching 8 bases. This CDR3 comprises 16 residues. Losses at the gene ends were 4 bases for V and 8 bases for J; bases not matched to a gene: 10. The V gene's germline CDR1 is LGHNA and CDR2 YSLEER.

J is TRBJ2-7 and V is TRBV19, with TRBD1 as a possible D gene (7 bases). Germline V CDR1 and CDR2: LNHDA, SQIVND (reference sequence). This CDR3 is 16 amino acids long. Trimming cost V 5 bases and J 0 bases, with 17 bases left between them. CDR3 bases: TGTGCCAGTAGTTTTAAATCAGGGGGACTCTCCTACGAGCAGTACTTC. Protein sequence: CASSFKSGGLSYEQYF.

The rearrangement joins TRBV2 to TRBJ2-3; D is uncertain. This CDR3 spans 12 amino acids. Germline lookup yields CDR1 SNHLY and CDR2 FYNNEI. Trimming took 6 bases from V and 3 from J, leaving 7 bases between them. The CDR3 DNA follows: TGTGCCAGCAGAACAGAGACAGATACGCAGTATTTT. Encoded protein: CASRTETDTQYF.